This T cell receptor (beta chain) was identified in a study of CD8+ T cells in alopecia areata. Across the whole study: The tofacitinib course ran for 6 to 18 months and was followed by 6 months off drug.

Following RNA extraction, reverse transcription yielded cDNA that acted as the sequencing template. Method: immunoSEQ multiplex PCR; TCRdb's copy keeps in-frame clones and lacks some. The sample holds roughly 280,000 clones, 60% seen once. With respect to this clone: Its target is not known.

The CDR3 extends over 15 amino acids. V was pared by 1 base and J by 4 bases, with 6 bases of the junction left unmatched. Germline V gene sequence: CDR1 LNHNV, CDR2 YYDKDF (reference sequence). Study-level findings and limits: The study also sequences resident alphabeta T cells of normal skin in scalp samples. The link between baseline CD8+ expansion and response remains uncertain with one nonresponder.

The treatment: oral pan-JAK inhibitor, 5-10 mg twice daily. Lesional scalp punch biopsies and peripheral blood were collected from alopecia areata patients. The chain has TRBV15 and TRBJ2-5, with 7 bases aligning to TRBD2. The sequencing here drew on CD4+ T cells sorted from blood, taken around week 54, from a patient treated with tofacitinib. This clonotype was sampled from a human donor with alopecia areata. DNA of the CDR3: TGTGCCACCAGCAGAGCGGGGGGATACGGAGAGACCCAGTACTTC. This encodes CATSRAGGYGETQYF.